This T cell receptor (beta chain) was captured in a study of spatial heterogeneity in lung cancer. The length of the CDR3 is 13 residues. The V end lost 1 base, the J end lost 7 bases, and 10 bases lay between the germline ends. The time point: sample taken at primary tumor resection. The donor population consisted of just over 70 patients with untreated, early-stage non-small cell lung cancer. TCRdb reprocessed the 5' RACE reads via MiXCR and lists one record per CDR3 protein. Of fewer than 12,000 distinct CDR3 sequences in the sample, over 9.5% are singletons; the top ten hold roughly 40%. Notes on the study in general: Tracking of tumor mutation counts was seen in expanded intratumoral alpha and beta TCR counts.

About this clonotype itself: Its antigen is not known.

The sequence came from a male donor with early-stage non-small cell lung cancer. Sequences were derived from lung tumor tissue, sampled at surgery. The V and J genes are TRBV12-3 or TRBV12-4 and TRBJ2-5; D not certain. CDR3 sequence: CASSLVVSGTQYF. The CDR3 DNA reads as TGTGCCAGCAGTTTAGTGGTCTCCGGGACCCAGTACTTC.